This TCR beta chain was found in a study of cytotoxic CD8 clonotypes in ibrutinib-treated CLL. Sequenced by immunoSEQ multiplex PCR; TCRdb stores in-frame clones only, minus some. The sample consists of fewer than 300,000 clones, 70% to 80% of them appearing once. Study results and limitations: Clonality showed a rise at ibrutinib response that reversed toward baseline at progression. The study found public clonotypes uncommon, contracting or stable on treatment.

As regards this clone: As yet, its antigen is unknown.

The sequencing here drew on PBMCs, taken at disease progression, from a patient treated with ibrutinib. This clonotype was obtained from a human donor with chronic lymphocytic leukemia.

CDR3: CASSIDRTVPGANVLTF. The CDR3, as DNA: TGTGCCAGTAGTATAGATCGGACGGTCCCGGGGGCCAACGTCCTGACTTTC. This chain links TRBV19 with TRBJ2-6, with no clear D. The germline V and J ends were trimmed by 0 bases and 4 bases, with 13 bases remaining between them. The CDR3 length is 17 residues. Germline CDR1 LNHDA, CDR2 SQIVND (reference sequence). Looking up the rest from reference TRBV19 and TRBJ2-6 gives the full variable domain: DGGITQSPKYLFRKEGQNVTLSCEQNLNHDAMYWYRQDPGQGLRLIYYSQIVNDFQKGDIAEGYSVSREKKESFPLTVTSAQKNPTAFYLCASSIDRTVPGANVLTFGAGSRLTVL.